This passage covers 24 T cell receptor beta chains from one sample sequenced in a study of blood T cell repertoires in COVID-19. The protocol was immunoSEQ multiplex PCR, while the TCRdb copy is restricted to in-frame clones and leaves out a portion. The table includes 260,000 or so clones, over 80% detected once. Sequenced material: PBMCs or T cells enriched from blood (not recorded which). The receptors here all came from a woman aged 25 to 39 with acute COVID-19.

V is TRBV5-1 and J is TRBJ2-6; 9 bases match TRBD1. Germline V lookup: CDR1 SGHRS, CDR2 YFSETQ. The J segment lost 0 bases and the V segment lost 5 bases, leaving 9 bases of the junction unmatched. The CDR3 covers 18 residues. Here the CDR3 DNA reads TGCGCCAGCAGAGGCACCGGGACAGGGAGCTCTGGGGCCAACGTCCTGACTTTC. It encodes CASRGTGTGSSGANVLTF.

V and J are TRBV25-1 and TRBJ1-1, with a possible D match to TRBD1 (6 bases). Germline V gene data show CDR1 as MGHDK and CDR2 as SYGVNS. The CDR3 consists of 14 residues. The V and J ends lost 3 bases and 3 bases respectively, with 11 bases between them. The CDR3 reads CASSDWYRDTEAFF. The CDR3 bases are TGTGCCAGCAGTGATTGGTACAGGGACACTGAAGCTTTCTTT.

The V gene is TRBV4-3, the J gene TRBJ1-4; 10 bases agree with TRBD1. V trimming: 4 bases; J trimming: 8 bases; junction bases outside the gene matches: 7. The CDR3 has 15 residues. Germline CDR1 LGHNA, CDR2 YSLEER. The CDR3 DNA is TGCGCCAGCAGCCTAAGGACAGGGGGAGAAGAAAAACTGTTTTTT. Translation: CASSLRTGGEEKLFF.

The chain joins TRBV9 to TRBJ2-2, with TRBD2 as a possible D gene (6 bases). The CDR3 runs 16 residues. The germline V gene has CDR1 SGDLS and CDR2 YYNGEE. The V end was cut by 0 bases, the J end by 7 bases, with 16 bases between. The CDR3 DNA reads TGTGCCAGCAGCGTAGCGATTGGGGGGAATGTCGGGGAGCTGTTTTTT. Translation: CASSVAIGGNVGELFF.

The V gene is TRBV5-1, the J gene TRBJ2-5; a weak D match, TRBD2 (6 bases). Germline CDR1 and CDR2: SGHRS and YFSETQ. The CDR3 consists of 13 residues. V shed 0 bases and J shed 9 bases, with 12 bases lying between them. CDR3 coding DNA: TGCGCCAGCAGCTTGGCCGGGAGATCGGCCCAGTACTTC. It encodes CASSLAGRSAQYF.

The rearrangement uses TRBV27 and TRBJ2-2, with 8 bases fitting TRBD2. The germline V gene encodes CDR1 MNHEY and CDR2 SMNVEV (reference sequence). V was pared by 4 bases and J by 7 bases, with 8 bases of the junction left unmatched. The CDR3 has 15 residues. CDR3 protein: CASSYGTRTGGELFF. CDR3 sequence (DNA): TGTGCCAGCAGTTACGGGACTAGGACGGGCGGGGAGCTGTTTTTT.

This chain joins TRBV3-1 (or the pseudogene TRBV3-2) and TRBJ2-5; D is perhaps TRBD2 (6 bases). The V and J ends lost 2 bases and 1 base respectively, with 8 bases between them. Germline lookup yields CDR1 LGHDT and CDR2 YNNKEL (reference sequence). There are 14 residues in the CDR3. CDR3 nucleotides: TGTGCCAGCAGCCAACAGCGGGTCCAAGAGACCCAGTACTTC. It is translated as CASSQQRVQETQYF.

As to this clone: This CDR3 is also generated by other DNA sequences in the sample. The rearrangement uses TRBV6-1 and TRBJ2-5, with 13 bases aligning to TRBD2. V lost 1 base and J lost 3; bases outside the gene matches: 14. Per germline, CDR1 MNHNS and CDR2 SASEGT. The CDR3 has 20 residues. The CDR3 loop reads CASSEVPLTSGGLVEETQYF. DNA for the CDR3: TGTGCCAGCAGTGAAGTCCCTTTGACTAGCGGGGGGCTGGTGGAAGAGACCCAGTACTTC.

This rearrangement joins TRBV15 to TRBJ1-2; TRBD1 matches at 11 bases. V gave up 4 bases and J gave up 7 bases; unmatched junction bases: 5. Germline V gives CDR1 LNHNV, CDR2 YYDKDF (reference sequence). This CDR3 comprises 14 residues. CDR3 residues: CATSNGQGALGYTF. For the CDR3, the DNA is TGTGCCACCAGCAACGGACAGGGGGCGCTTGGCTACACCTTC.

The chain carries TRBV5-1 and TRBJ2-7; 9 bases are shared with TRBD1. Germline V gene data show CDR1 as SGHRS and CDR2 as YFSETQ. Trimming cost V 0 bases and J 4 bases; bases outside gene matches: 8. The CDR3 is 16 amino acids. This chain's CDR3 is CASSLETGTGSYEQYF. CDR3 bases: TGCGCCAGCAGCTTGGAAACCGGGACAGGGTCTTACGAGCAGTACTTC.

V usage is TRBV30 and J usage is TRBJ1-3; D gene ambiguous. Trimming took 7 bases from V and 0 from J, leaving 10 bases between them. Germline-derived CDR1 and CDR2 are GTSNPN and SVGIG (reference sequence). The CDR3 is 13 residues long. The CDR3 sequence: CAYATYSGNTIYF. The CDR3 DNA reads TGTGCCTATGCGACATACTCTGGAAACACCATATATTTT.

V and J are TRBV27 and TRBJ1-3; 7 positions agree with TRBD1. V shed 8 bases and J 4 bases; nucleotides not matched to a gene: 5. CDR3 length equals 13 residues. Germline V gene sequence: CDR1 MNHEY, CDR2 SMNVEV (reference sequence). This CDR3 is CASSTGSGNTIYF. CDR3 nucleotide sequence: TGTGCCAGCTCGACAGGGTCCGGAAACACCATATATTTT.

The V call is TRBV30, the J call TRBJ2-1; TRBD2 matches 10 bases. This CDR3 region has 15 residues. The germline V gene has CDR1 GTSNPN and CDR2 SVGIG (reference sequence). V was pared by 0 bases and J by 8 bases, with 7 bases of the junction left unmatched. The CDR3 DNA sequence: TGTGCCTGGAGTGTAGCGGGGGGGCCAGTTGATGAGCAGTTCTTC. It encodes CAWSVAGGPVDEQFF.

A single count supports this clone. This rearrangement joins TRBV6-1 to TRBJ2-1; 9 bases fit TRBD2. Looked up from germline, CDR1 is MNHNS and CDR2 is SASEGT. V shed 0 bases, J shed 8 bases, and the junction held 11 bases outside the gene matches. The CDR3 has 17 amino acids. CDR3 coding DNA: TGTGCCAGCAGTGAAGCGGCGGGAGCGGGGGGCGGCTATGAGCAGTTCTTC. Translation: CASSEAAGAGGGYEQFF.

The genes are TRBV7-2 and TRBJ1-2, with unresolved D. The CDR3 length is 17 residues. Germline CDR1 and CDR2: SGHTA and FQGNSA. The V and J ends lost 1 base and 5 bases respectively, with 20 bases between them. The CDR3 nucleotides read TGTGCCAGCAGCTTAGATAGTGGGGAGGCTGAAGGGTATGGCTACACCTTC. Translating it yields CASSLDSGEAEGYGYTF.

This sequence joins TRBV5-6 and TRBJ2-1; 7 positions agree with TRBD1. V lost 1 base, J lost 6 bases, and 7 bases stayed unmatched. The CDR3 covers 15 residues. Germline CDR1 reads SGHDT; CDR2 reads YYEEEE. The CDR3: CASSLWQGVSNEQFF. CDR3 coding DNA: TGTGCCAGCAGCTTGTGGCAGGGGGTAAGCAATGAGCAGTTCTTC.

The rearrangement links TRBV7-9 to TRBJ1-1; TRBD1 is a possible D gene (5 bases). There are 13 residues in the CDR3. V lost 5 bases and J lost 6, with 13 bases in between. The germline CDR1 and CDR2 sequences are SEHNR and FQNEAQ (reference sequence). CDR3 loop: CASSVTGGAEAFF. In DNA, the CDR3 is TGTGCCAGCAGCGTAACGGGGGGAGCTGAAGCTTTCTTT.

The chain carries TRBV29-1 and TRBJ1-3; TRBD1 might be the D (5 bases). The V end was cut by 6 bases, the J end by 5 bases, with 8 bases between. CDR1 is SQVTM and CDR2 is ANQGSEA in the germline V gene. CDR3 length: 11 residues. CDR3 sequence: CSVGVRNTIYF. The CDR3 DNA follows: TGCAGCGTAGGGGTTCGAAACACCATATATTTT.

This clone appeared a single time. The chain is built from TRBV5-1 and TRBJ2-1; 7 bases align to TRBD1. V was pared by 3 bases and J by 6 bases, with 24 bases of the junction left unmatched. The CDR3 spans 20 residues. The V gene's germline CDR1 is SGHRS and CDR2 YFSETQ. CDR3 protein: CASSSWWDRPGRTLSNEQFF. The CDR3 DNA reads TGCGCCAGCAGCTCCTGGTGGGACAGACCTGGCCGGACCCTCAGCAATGAGCAGTTCTTC.

The chain links TRBV10-3 to TRBJ2-1, with D uncertain. Trimming pared 0 bases from V and 5 bases from J, leaving 8 bases between. The germline V gene has CDR1 ENHRY and CDR2 SYGVKD. This CDR3 contains 14 residues. CDR3 in amino acids: CAISESDGDNEQFF. In DNA form, the CDR3 reads TGTGCCATCAGTGAGTCCGACGGAGACAATGAGCAGTTCTTC.

The CDR3 nucleotides read TGTGCCAGCAGTTTCGTAGCGGCAGATACGCAGTATTTT. Translating gives CASSFVAADTQYF. The chain carries TRBV12-3 or TRBV12-4 and TRBJ2-3, with D possibly being TRBD2 (6 bases). The CDR3 is 13 amino acids. V lost 3 bases, J lost 4 bases, and 8 bases lay in between.

The chain employs TRBV9 and TRBJ1-6, with D unresolved. The V end lost 5 bases, the J end lost 7 bases, and 7 bases lay between the germline ends. CDR1 is SGDLS and CDR2 is YYNGEE in the germline V gene. CDR3 length: 12 residues. In DNA form, the CDR3 reads TGTGCCAGCAGTGGGGAGAATTCACCCCTCCACTTT. Protein sequence: CASSGENSPLHF. The full variable domain, its missing parts supplied by reference TRBV9 and TRBJ1-6, is DSGVTQTPKHLITATGQRVTLRCSPRSGDLSVYWYQQSLDQGLQFLIQYYNGEERAKGNILERFSAQQFPDLHSELNLSSLELGDSALYFCASSGENSPLHFGNGTRLTVT.

The genes are TRBV10-3 and TRBJ1-6, with 9 nucleotides matching TRBD1. V dropped 11 bases and J dropped 0; count of bases not matched to a gene: 8. This CDR3 region has 16 residues. Germline CDR1 ENHRY, CDR2 SYGVKD. The CDR3 protein is CAVGQGKSSYNSPLHF. The CDR3 DNA reads TGTGCCGTGGGACAGGGAAAGAGCTCCTATAATTCACCCCTCCACTTT.

The V gene is TRBV5-4, the J gene TRBJ1-2; D remains unclear. The germline V gene has CDR1 SGHNT and CDR2 YYREEE (reference sequence). The CDR3 is 14 residues long. V lost 4 bases to trimming and J lost 8 bases, with 18 bases between them. CDR3 DNA sequence: TGTGCCAGCAGCATCCGGACTGGGTTCGGGGGCTACACCTTC. Translation: CASSIRTGFGGYTF.